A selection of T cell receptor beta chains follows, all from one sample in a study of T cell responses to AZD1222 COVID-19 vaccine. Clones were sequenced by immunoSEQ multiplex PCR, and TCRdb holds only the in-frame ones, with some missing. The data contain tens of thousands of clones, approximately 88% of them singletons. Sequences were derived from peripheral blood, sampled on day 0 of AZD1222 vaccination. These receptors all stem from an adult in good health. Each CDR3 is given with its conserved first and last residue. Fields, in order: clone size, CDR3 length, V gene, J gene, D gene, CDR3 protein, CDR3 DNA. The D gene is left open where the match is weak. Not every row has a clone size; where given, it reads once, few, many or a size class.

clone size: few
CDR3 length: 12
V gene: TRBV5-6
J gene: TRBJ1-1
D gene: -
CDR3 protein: CASSLMGSKAFF
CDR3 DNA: TGTGCCAGCAGCCTCATGGGGTCGAAAGCTTTCTTT

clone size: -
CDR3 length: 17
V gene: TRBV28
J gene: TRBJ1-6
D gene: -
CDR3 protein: CASSLLSGFRYDSPLHF
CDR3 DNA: TGTGCCAGCAGTTTGTTATCGGGGTTCCGTTATGATTCACCCCTCCACTTT

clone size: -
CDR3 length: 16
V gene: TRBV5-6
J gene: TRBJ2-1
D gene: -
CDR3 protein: CASSLEVVAAYNEQFF
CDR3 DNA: TGTGCCAGCAGCTTGGAAGTCGTAGCCGCCTACAATGAGCAGTTCTTC

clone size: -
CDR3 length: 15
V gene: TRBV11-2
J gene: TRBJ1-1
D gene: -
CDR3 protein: CASSLVGGDGTEAFF
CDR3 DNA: TGTGCCAGCAGCTTAGTAGGGGGGGATGGAACTGAAGCTTTCTTT

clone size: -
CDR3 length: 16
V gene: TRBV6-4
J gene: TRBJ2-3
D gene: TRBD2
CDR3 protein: CASSPGTSGFTDTQYF
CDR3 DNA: TGTGCCAGCAGTCCCGGGACTAGCGGGTTCACAGATACGCAGTATTTT

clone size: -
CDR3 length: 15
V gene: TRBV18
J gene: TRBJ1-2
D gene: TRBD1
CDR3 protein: CASSPSTGGVYGYTF
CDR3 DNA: TGTGCCAGCTCACCATCGACAGGGGGCGTCTATGGCTACACCTTC

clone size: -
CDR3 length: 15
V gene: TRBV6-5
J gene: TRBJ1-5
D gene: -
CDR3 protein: CASSTGFRNNQPQHF
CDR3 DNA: TGTGCCAGCAGTACAGGGTTTAGGAACAATCAGCCCCAGCATTTT

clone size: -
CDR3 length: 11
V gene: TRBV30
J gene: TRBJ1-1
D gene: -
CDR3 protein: CARKTNTEAFF
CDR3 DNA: TGTGCCCGCAAAACGAACACTGAAGCTTTCTTT

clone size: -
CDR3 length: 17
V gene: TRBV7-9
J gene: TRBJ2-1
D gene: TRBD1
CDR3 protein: CASSSTMGQSVYNEQFF
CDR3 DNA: TGTGCCAGCAGCTCAACCATGGGACAGTCAGTCTACAATGAGCAGTTCTTC

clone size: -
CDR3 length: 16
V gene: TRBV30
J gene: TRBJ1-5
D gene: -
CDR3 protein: CAWSVPRAAGNQPQHF
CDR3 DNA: TGTGCCTGGAGTGTACCGAGGGCGGCTGGCAATCAGCCCCAGCATTTT

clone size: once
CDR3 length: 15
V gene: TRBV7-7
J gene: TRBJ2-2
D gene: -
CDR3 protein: CASSLTHSSNGELFF
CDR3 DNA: TGTGCCAGCAGCTTAACGCACAGCAGCAACGGGGAGCTGTTTTTT

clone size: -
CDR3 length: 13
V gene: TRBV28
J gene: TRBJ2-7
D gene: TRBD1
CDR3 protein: CASSVKAGTGVSF
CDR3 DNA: TGTGCCAGCAGTGTCAAAGCCGGGACAGGCGTTTCCTTC

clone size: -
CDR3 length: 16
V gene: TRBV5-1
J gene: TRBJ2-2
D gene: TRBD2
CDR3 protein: CASTFTSGGNTGELFF
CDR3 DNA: TGCGCCAGCACCTTCACTAGCGGGGGGAACACCGGGGAGCTGTTTTTT

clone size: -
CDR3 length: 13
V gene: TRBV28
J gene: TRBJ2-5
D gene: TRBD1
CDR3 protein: CASRPTGLETQYF
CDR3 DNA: TGTGCCAGCAGACCGACAGGGCTGGAGACCCAGTACTTC

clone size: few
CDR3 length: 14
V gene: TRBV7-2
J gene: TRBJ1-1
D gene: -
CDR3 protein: CASSIAAWDTEAFF
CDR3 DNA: TGTGCCAGCAGCATCGCGGCATGGGACACTGAAGCTTTCTTT

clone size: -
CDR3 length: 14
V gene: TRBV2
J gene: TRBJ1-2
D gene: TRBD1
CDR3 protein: CASRRTGGLYGYTF
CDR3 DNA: TGTGCCAGCAGAAGGACAGGGGGGTTATATGGCTACACCTTC

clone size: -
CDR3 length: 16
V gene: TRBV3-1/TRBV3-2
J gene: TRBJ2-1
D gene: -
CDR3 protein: CASSPGGLSSYNEQFF
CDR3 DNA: TGTGCCAGCAGCCCAGGGGGACTAAGCTCCTACAATGAGCAGTTCTTC

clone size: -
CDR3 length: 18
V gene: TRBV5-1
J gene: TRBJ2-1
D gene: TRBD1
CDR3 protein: CASCLQTGGPAGYNEQFF
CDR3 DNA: TGCGCCAGCTGCTTGCAAACAGGGGGCCCCGCGGGGTACAATGAGCAGTTCTTC

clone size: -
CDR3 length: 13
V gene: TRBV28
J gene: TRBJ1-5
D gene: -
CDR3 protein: CASSSRGPGAQHF
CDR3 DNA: TGTGCCAGCAGTTCACGGGGTCCAGGAGCCCAGCATTTT

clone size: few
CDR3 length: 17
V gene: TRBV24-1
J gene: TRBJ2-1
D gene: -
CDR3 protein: CATSDPTPGPTNNEQFF
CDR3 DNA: TGTGCCACCAGTGATCCGACCCCCGGGCCAACAAACAATGAGCAGTTCTTC

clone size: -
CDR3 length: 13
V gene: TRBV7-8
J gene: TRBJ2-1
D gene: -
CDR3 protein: CASSLGTNNEQFF
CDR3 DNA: TGTGCCAGCAGCTTGGGGACCAACAATGAGCAGTTCTTC

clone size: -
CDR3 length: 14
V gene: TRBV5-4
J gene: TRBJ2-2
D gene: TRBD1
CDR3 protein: CASSGTGGSGELFF
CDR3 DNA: TGTGCCAGTAGCGGGACAGGGGGTTCCGGGGAGCTGTTTTTT

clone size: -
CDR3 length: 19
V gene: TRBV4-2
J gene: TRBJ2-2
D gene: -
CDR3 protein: CASSQEGARREAVTGELFF
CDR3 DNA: TGTGCCAGCAGCCAAGAGGGCGCCCGGAGGGAGGCGGTCACCGGGGAGCTGTTTTTT

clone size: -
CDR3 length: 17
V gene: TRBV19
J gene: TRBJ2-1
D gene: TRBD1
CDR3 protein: CASSIFVGTGINNEQFF
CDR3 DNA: TGTGCCAGTAGTATTTTTGTAGGGACAGGTATTAACAATGAGCAGTTCTTC

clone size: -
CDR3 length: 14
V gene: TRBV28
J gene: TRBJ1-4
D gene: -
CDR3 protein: CASRDPGGGEKLFF
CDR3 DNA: TGTGCCAGCAGGGATCCGGGGGGCGGCGAAAAACTGTTTTTT

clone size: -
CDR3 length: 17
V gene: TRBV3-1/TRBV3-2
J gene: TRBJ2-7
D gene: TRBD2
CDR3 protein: CASSQDGLAGGSYEQYF
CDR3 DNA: TGTGCCAGCAGCCAAGACGGACTAGCGGGAGGTTCCTACGAGCAGTACTTC

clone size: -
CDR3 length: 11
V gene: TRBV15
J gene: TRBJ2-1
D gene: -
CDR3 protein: CATISYNEQFF
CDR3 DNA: TGTGCCACCATCTCCTACAATGAGCAGTTCTTC

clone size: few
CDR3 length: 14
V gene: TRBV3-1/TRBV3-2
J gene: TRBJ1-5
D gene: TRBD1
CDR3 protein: CASSLGQGSQPQHF
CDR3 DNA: TGTGCCAGCAGTCTCGGACAGGGTAGTCAGCCCCAGCATTTT

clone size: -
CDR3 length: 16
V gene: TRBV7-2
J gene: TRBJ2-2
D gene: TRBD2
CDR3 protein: CASSRTGLGGTGELFF
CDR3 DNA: TGTGCCAGCAGCCGGACGGGTCTCGGGGGGACCGGGGAGCTGTTTTTT

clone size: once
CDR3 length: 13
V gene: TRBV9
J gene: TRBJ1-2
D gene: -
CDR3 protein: CASSVAQNYGYTF
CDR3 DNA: TGTGCCAGCAGCGTAGCACAAAACTATGGCTACACCTTC

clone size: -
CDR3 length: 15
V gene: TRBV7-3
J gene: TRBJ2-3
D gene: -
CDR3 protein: CASSLDRTSTDTQYF
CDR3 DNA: TGTGCCAGCAGCTTAGACAGGACTAGCACAGATACGCAGTATTTT

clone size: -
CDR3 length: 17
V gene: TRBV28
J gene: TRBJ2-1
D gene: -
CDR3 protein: CASRPTGDIPSGNEQFF
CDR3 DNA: TGTGCCAGCAGACCGACTGGAGACATACCTTCGGGCAATGAGCAGTTCTTC

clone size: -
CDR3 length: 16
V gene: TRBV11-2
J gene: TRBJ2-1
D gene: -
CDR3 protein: CASSFFLGLRANEQFF
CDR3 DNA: TGTGCCAGCAGCTTCTTTTTGGGCCTTAGGGCTAATGAGCAGTTCTTC

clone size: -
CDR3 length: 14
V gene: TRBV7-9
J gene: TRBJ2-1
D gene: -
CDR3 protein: CASSATNSYNEQFF
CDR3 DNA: TGTGCCAGCAGCGCCACCAATTCCTACAATGAGCAGTTCTTC

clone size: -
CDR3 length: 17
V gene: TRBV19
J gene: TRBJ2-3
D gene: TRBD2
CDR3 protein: CASSIDGLAGPADTQYF
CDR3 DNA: TGTGCCAGTAGTATAGACGGACTAGCGGGACCGGCAGATACGCAGTATTTT

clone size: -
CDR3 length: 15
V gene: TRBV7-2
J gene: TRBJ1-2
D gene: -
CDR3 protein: CASSLEMGASYGYTF
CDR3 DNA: TGTGCCAGCAGCTTAGAAATGGGGGCGAGCTATGGCTACACCTTC

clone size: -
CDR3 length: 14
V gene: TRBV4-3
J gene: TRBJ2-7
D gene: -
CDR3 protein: CASSQEVELAEQYF
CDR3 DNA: TGCGCCAGCAGCCAAGAAGTAGAGCTCGCCGAGCAGTACTTC

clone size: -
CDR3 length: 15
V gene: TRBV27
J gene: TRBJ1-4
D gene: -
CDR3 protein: CASSFKSSGGEKLFF
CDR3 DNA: TGTGCCAGCAGTTTTAAGAGCAGCGGGGGTGAAAAACTGTTTTTT

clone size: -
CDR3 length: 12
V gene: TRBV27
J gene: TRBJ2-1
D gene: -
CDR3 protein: CASRHSYNEQFF
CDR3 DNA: TGTGCCAGCCGACACAGTTACAATGAGCAGTTCTTC

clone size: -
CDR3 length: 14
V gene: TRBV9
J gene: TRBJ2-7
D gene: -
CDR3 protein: CASSVVGTPNEQYF
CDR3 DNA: TGTGCCAGCAGCGTAGTTGGGACACCCAACGAGCAGTACTTC

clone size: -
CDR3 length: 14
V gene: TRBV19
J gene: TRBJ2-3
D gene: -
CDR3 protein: CASTIRFSTDTQYF
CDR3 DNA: TGTGCCAGTACCATACGTTTTAGCACAGATACGCAGTATTTT

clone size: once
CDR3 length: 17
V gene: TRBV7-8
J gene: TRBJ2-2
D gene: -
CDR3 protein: CASSYPRAGPNTGELFF
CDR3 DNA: TGTGCCAGCAGCTATCCCCGGGCGGGTCCGAACACCGGGGAGCTGTTTTTT

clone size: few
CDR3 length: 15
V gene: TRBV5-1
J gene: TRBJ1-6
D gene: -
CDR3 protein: CASSLVEGGNSPLHF
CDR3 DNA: TGCGCCAGCAGCTTGGTCGAGGGCGGGAATTCACCCCTCCACTTT